This TCR beta chain was profiled in a study of T cells in Graves' hyperthyroidism and ophthalmopathy. This clonotype has ten or more counts. The CDR3 spans 15 residues. The V and J ends lost 0 bases and 5 bases respectively, with 13 bases between them. Germline V gene data show CDR1 as MNHEY and CDR2 as SVGAGI. RNA transcripts were the template for amplifying TCR beta CDR3 regions. RT-PCR in the first round (using the HTBI primer set) targeted the TCR CDR3. TCRdb re-called the multiplex PCR reads through MiXCR, storing one row per CDR3 protein. The sample has around 350,000 distinct CDR3 sequences, about 18% seen once.

Sample: blood. This TCR came from a woman aged 30 to 39 with Graves' hyperthyroidism that later progressed to Graves' ophthalmopathy. The chain has TRBV6-5 and TRBJ2-5; no definite D call. The CDR3 nucleotides read TGTGCCAGCAGTTACTCACCCACCCCCGGGGAGACCCAGTACTTC. It is translated as CASSYSPTPGETQYF.